In this sample, the clone carrying this TCR beta chain turned up many times. This sample is drawn from a study of blood T cells in healthy people across ages. Primers used in a second PCR of roughly 7 to 12 cycles were a sample-barcoded 5' primer and a J-beta primer mix. TCRdb re-called the 5' RACE reads with MiXCR, one entry per CDR3 protein. The table lists hundreds of thousands of distinct CDR3 sequences, under 30% of them singletons. CDR1 DFQATT and CDR2 SNEGSKA come from the germline V gene (reference sequence). V lost 6 bases and J lost 10; bases outside the gene matches: 12. The CDR3 is 14 residues long.

Material: blood. The chain recombines TRBV20-1 with TRBJ2-1; the match to TRBD2 covers 10 bases. This TCR was sampled from a woman aged 80 or over in good health. CDR3 protein: CSALRTSGLGEQFF. CDR3 coding DNA: TGCAGTGCACTCCGGACTAGCGGCCTAGGGGAGCAGTTCTTC.